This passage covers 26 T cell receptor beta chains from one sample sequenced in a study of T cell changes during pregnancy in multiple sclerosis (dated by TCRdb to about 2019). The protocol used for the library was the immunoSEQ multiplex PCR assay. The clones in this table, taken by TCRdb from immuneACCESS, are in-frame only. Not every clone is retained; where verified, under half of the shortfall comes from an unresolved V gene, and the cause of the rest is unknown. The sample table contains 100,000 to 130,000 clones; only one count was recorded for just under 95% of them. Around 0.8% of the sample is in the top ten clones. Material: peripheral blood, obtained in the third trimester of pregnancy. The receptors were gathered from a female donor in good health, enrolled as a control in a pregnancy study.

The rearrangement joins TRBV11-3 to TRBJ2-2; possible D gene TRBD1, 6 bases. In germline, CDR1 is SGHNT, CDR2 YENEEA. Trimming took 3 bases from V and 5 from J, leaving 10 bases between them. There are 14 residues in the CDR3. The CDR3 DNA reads TGTGCCAGCAGCTTGATACAGGGAACCGGGGAGCTGTTTTTT. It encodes CASSLIQGTGELFF.

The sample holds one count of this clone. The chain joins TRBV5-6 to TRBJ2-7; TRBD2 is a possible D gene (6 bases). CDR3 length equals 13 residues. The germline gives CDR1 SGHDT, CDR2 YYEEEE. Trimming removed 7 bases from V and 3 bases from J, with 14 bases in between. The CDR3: CASCRSRDYEQYF. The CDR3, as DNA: TGTGCCAGCTGTCGGTCGCGGGACTACGAGCAGTACTTC.

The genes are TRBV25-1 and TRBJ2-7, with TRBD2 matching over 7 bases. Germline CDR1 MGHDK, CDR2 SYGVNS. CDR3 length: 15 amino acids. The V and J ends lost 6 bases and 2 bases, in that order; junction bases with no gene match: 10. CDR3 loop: CASRGVGGKAYEQYF. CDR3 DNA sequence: TGTGCCAGCAGAGGCGTGGGAGGGAAGGCCTACGAGCAGTACTTC.

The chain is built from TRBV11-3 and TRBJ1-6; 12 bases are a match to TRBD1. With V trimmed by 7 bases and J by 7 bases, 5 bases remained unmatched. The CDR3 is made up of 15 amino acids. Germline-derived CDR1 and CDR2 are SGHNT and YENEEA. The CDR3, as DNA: TGTGCCAGCACGAGAGGGACAGGGGGCAATTCACCCCTCCACTTT. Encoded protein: CASTRGTGGNSPLHF.

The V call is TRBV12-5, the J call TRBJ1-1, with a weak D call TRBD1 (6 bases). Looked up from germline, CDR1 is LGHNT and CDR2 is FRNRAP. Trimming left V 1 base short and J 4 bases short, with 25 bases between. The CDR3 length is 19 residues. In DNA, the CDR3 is TGTGCTAGTGGTTTGGGACTCCTACAAGTTGGGGGCGCCTCCACTGAAGCTTTCTTT. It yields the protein CASGLGLLQVGGASTEAFF. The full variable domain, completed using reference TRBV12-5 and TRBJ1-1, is DARVTQTPRHKVTEMGQEVTMRCQPILGHNTVFWYRQTMMQGLELLAYFRNRAPLDDSGMPKDRFSAEMPDATLATLKIQPSEPRDSAVYFCASGLGLLQVGGASTEAFFGQGTRLTVV.

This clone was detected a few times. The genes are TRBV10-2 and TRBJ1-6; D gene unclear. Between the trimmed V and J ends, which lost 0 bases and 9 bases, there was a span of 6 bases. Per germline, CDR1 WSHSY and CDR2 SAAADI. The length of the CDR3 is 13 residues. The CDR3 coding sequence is TGCGCCAGCAGTGAGTCTCCGAGTTCACCCCTCCACTTT. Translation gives CASSESPSSPLHF.

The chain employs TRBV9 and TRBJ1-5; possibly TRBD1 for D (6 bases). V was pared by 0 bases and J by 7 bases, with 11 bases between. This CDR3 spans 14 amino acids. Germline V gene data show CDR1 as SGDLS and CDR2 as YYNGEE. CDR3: CASSVEAGDQPQHF. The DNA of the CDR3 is TGTGCCAGCAGCGTAGAGGCAGGGGACCAGCCCCAGCATTTT.

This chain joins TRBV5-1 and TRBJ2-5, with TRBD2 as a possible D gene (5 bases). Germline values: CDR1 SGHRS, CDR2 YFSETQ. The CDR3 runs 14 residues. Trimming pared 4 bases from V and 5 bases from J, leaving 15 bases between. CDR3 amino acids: CASSVGGPGETQYF. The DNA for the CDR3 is TGCGCCAGCAGCGTCGGAGGCCCGGGGGAGACCCAGTACTTC.

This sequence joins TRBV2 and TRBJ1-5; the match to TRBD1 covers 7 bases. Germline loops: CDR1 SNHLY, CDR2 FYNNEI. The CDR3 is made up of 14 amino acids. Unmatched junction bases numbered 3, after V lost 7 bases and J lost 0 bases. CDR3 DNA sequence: TGTGCCAGCACGACAGGGAATAGCAATCAGCCCCAGCATTTT. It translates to CASTTGNSNQPQHF.

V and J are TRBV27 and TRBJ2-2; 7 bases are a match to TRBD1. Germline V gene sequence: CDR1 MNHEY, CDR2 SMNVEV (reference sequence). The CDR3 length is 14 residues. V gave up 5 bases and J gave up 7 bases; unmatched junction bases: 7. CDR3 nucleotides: TGTGCCAGCAGTGCGACAGGGTATAGCGGGGAGCTGTTTTTT. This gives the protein CASSATGYSGELFF.

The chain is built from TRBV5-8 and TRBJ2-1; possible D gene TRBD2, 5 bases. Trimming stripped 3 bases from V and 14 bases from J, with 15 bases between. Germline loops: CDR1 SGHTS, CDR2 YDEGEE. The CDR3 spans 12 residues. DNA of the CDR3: TGTGCCAGCAGCTCCAACTCCGGGGTAAAGTTCTTC. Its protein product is CASSSNSGVKFF. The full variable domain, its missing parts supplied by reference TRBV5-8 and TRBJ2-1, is EAGVTQSPTHLIKTRGQQATLRCSPISGHTSVYWYQQALGLGLQFLLWYDEGEERNRGNFPPRFSGRQFPNYSSELNVNALELEDSALYLCASSSNSGVKFFGPGTRLTVL.

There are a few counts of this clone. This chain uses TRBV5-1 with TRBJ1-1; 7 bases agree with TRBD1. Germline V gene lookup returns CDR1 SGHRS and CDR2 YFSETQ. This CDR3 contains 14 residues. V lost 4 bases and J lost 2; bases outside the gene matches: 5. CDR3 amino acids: CASSPGTDNTEAFF. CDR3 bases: TGCGCCAGCAGCCCTGGGACAGACAACACTGAAGCTTTCTTT.

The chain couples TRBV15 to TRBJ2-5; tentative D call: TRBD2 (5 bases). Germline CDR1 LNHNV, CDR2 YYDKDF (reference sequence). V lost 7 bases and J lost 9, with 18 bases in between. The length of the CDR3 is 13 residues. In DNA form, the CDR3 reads TGTGCCACCAAAAGGGCCGGGGTGCCTCCCCAGTACTTC. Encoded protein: CATKRAGVPPQYF.

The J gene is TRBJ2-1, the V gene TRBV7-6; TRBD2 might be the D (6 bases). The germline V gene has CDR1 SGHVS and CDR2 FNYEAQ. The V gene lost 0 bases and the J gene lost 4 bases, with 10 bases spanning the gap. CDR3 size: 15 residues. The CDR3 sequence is CASSLAGGTYNEQFF. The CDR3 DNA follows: TGTGCCAGCAGCTTAGCGGGGGGAACTTACAATGAGCAGTTCTTC.

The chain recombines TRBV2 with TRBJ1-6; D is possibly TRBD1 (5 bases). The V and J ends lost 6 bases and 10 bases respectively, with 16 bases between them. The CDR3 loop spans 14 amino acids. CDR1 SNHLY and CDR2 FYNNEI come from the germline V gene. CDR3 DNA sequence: TGTGCCAGCAGAGGACACGACAGCCTATCACCCCTCCACTTT. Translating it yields CASRGHDSLSPLHF.

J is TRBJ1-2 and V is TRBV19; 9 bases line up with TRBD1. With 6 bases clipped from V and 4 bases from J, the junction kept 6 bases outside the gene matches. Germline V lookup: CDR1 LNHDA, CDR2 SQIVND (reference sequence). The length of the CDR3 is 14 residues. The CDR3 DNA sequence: TGTGCCAGTAGAACAGGGGGCTTGGTCTATGGCTACACCTTC. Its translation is CASRTGGLVYGYTF. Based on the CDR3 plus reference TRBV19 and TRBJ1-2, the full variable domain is DGGITQSPKYLFRKEGQNVTLSCEQNLNHDAMYWYRQDPGQGLRLIYYSQIVNDFQKGDIAEGYSVSREKKESFPLTVTSAQKNPTAFYLCASRTGGLVYGYTFGSGTRLTVV.

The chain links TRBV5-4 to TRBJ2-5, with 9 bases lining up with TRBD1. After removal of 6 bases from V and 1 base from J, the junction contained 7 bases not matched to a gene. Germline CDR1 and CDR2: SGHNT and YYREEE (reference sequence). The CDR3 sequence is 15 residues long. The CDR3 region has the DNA TGTGCCAGCACTCCTAGGGACAGGGCCCAAGAGACCCAGTACTTC. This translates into CASTPRDRAQETQYF.

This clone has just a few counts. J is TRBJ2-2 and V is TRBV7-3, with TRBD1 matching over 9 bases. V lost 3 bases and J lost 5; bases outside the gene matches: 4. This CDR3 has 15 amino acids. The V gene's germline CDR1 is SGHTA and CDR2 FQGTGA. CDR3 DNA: TGTGCCAGCAGCTTCCAGACAGGGGGTACCGGGGAGCTGTTTTTT. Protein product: CASSFQTGGTGELFF. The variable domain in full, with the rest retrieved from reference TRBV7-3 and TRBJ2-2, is GAGVSQTPSNKVTEKGKYVELRCDPISGHTALYWYRQSLGQGPEFLIYFQGTGAADDSGLPNDRFFAVRPEGSVSTLKIQRTERGDSAVYLCASSFQTGGTGELFFGEGSRLTVL.

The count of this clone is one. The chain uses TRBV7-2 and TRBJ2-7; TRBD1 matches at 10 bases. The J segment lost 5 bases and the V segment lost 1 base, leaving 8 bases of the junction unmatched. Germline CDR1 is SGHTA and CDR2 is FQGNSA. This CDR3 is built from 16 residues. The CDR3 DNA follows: TGTGCCAGCAGCTTAGATCCGGGACAGGGGATACACGAGCAGTACTTC. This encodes CASSLDPGQGIHEQYF.

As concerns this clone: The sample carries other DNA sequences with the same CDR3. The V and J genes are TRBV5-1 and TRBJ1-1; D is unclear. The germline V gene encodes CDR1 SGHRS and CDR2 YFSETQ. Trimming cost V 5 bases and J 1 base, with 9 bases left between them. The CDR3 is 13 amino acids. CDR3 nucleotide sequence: TGCGCCAGCAGTCAAACAGCGAACACTGAAGCTTTCTTT. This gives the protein CASSQTANTEAFF. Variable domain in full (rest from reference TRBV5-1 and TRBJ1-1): KAGVTQTPRYLIKTRGQQVTLSCSPISGHRSVSWYQQTPGQGLQFLFEYFSETQRNKGNFPGRFSGRQFSNSRSEMNVSTLELGDSALYLCASSQTANTEAFFGQGTRLTVV.

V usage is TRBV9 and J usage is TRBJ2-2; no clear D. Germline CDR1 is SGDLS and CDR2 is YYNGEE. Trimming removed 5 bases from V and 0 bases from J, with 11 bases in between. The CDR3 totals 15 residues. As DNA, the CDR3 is TGTGCCAGCAGTCTTCAGATAACGAACACCGGGGAGCTGTTTTTT. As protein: CASSLQITNTGELFF.

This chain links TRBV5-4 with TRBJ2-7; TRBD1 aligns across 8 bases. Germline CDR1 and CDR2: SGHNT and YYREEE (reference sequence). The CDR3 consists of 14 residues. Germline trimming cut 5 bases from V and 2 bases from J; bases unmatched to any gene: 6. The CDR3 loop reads CASSPGTGPYEQYF. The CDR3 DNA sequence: TGTGCCAGCAGTCCCGGGACAGGACCCTACGAGCAGTACTTC.

The CDR3 protein is CASSLRVPAGHNEQFF. Here the CDR3 DNA reads TGCGCCAGCAGCTTACGGGTTCCCGCGGGCCACAATGAGCAGTTCTTC. The J gene is TRBJ2-1, the V gene TRBV5-1; possibly TRBD2 for D (5 bases). The germline V gene encodes CDR1 SGHRS and CDR2 YFSETQ. This CDR3 region has 16 residues. Between the trimmed V and J ends, which lost 2 bases and 5 bases, there was a span of 17 bases.

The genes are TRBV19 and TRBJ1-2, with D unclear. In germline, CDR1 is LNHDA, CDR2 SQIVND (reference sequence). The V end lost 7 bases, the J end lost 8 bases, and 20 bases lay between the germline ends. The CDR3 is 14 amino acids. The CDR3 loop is CASIDGPGGRGYTF. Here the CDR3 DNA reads TGTGCCAGTATCGACGGGCCGGGAGGAAGGGGCTACACCTTC.

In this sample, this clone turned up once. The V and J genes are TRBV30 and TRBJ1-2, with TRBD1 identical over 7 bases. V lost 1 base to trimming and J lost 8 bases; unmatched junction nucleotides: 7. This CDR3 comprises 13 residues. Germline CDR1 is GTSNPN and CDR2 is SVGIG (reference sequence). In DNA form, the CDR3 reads TGTGCCTGGAGTGCGCATCAGGGGGTCGGCTACACCTTC. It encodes CAWSAHQGVGYTF. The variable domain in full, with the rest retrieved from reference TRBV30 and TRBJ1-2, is SQTIHQWPATLVQPVGSPLSLECTVEGTSNPNLYWYRQAAGRGLQLLFYSVGIGQISSEVPQNLSASRPQDRQFILSSKKLLLSDSGFYLCAWSAHQGVGYTFGSGTRLTVV.

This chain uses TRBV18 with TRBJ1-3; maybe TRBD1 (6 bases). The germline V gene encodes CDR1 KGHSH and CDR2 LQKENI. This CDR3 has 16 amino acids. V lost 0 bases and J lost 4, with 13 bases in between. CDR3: CASSPPQGTEGNTIYF. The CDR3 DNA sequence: TGTGCCAGCTCACCACCCCAGGGGACGGAGGGAAACACCATATATTTT.